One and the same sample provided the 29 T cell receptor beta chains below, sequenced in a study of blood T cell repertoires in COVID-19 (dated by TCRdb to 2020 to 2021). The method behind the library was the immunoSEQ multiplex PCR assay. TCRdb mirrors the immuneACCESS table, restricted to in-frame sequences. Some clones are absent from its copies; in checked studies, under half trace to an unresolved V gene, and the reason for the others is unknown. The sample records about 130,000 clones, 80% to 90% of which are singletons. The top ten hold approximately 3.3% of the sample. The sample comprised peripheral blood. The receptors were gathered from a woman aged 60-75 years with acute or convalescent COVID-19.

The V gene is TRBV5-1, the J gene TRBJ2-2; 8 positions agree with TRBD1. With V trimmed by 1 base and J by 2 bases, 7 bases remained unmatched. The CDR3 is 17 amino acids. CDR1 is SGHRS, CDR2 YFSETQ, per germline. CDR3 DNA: TGCGCCAGCAGCTTGCTTCCGCAGGGGGCAAACACCGGGGAGCTGTTTTTT. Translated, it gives CASSLLPQGANTGELFF. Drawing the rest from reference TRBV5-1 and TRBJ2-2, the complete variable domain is KAGVTQTPRYLIKTRGQQVTLSCSPISGHRSVSWYQQTPGQGLQFLFEYFSETQRNKGNFPGRFSGRQFSNSRSEMNVSTLELGDSALYLCASSLLPQGANTGELFFGEGSRLTVL.

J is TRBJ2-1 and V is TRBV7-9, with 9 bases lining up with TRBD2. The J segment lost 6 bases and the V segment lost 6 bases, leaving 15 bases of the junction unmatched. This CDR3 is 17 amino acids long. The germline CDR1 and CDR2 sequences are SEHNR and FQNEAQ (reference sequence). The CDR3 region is CASRGGLVAGASNEQFF. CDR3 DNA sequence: TGTGCCAGCAGGGGGGGGCTAGTAGCGGGAGCCTCCAATGAGCAGTTCTTC.

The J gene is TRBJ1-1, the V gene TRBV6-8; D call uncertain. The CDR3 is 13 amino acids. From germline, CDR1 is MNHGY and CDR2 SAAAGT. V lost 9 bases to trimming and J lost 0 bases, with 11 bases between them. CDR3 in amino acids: CAREDGMNTEAFF. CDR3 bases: TGTGCCAGGGAAGACGGGATGAACACTGAAGCTTTCTTT.

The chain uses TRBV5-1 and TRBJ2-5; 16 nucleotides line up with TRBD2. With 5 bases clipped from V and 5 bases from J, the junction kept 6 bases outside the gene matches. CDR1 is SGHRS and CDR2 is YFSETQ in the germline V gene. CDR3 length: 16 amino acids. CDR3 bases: TGCGCCAGCAGGACCGGGACTAGCGGGAGGGGGGAGACCCAGTACTTC. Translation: CASRTGTSGRGETQYF.

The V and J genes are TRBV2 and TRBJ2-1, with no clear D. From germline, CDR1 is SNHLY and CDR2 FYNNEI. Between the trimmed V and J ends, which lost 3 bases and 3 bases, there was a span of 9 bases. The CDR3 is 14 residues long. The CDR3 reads CASSDNRFYNEQFF. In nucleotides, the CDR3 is TGTGCCAGCAGTGATAACAGATTCTACAATGAGCAGTTCTTC.

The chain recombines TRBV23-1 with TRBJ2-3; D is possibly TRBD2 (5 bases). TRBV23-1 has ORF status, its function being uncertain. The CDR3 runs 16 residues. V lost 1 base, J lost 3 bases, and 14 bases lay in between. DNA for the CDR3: TGCGCCAGCAGTCAATTGCCCAGGAGGTTGACAGATACGCAGTATTTT. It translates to CASSQLPRRLTDTQYF.

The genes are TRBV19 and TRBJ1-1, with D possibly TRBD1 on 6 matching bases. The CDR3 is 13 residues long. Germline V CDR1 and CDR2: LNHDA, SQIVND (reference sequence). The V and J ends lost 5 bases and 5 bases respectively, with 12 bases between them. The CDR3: CASSPSGQTEAFF. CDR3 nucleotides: TGTGCCAGTAGTCCGTCGGGACAAACTGAAGCTTTCTTT.

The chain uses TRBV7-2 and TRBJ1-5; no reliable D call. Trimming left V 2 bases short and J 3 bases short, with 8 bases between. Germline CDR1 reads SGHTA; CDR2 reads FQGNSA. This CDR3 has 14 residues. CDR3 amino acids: CASSLPGNNQPQHF. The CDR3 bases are TGTGCCAGCAGCTTACCCGGGAACAATCAGCCCCAGCATTTT.

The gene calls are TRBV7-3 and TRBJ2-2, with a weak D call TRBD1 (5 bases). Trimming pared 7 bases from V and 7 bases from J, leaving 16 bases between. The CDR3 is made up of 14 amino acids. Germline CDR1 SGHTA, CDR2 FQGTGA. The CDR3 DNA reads TGTGCCAGCACCTCCACCTCCCAGGGCGGGGAGCTGTTTTTT. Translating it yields CASTSTSQGGELFF.

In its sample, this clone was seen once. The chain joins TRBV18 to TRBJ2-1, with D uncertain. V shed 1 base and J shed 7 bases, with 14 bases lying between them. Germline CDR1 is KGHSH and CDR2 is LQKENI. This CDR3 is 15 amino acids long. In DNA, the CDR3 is TGTGCCAGCTCACCACTATCCGGCGTGAGGAATGAGCAGTTCTTC. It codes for CASSPLSGVRNEQFF.

The chain's CDR3 is CASSLSRQGINSPLHF. The CDR3 DNA is TGTGCCAGCAGTTTATCCCGGCAGGGCATAAATTCACCCCTCCACTTT. V usage is TRBV27 and J usage is TRBJ1-6; maybe TRBD1 (5 bases). The V end was cut by 0 bases, the J end by 7 bases, with 13 bases between. The CDR3 runs to 16 residues. In germline, CDR1 is MNHEY, CDR2 SMNVEV (reference sequence).

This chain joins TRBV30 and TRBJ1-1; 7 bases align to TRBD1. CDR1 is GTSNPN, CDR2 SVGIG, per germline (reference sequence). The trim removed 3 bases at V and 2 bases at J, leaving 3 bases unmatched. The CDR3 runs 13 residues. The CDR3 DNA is TGTGCCTGGAGAGGAGGGGGCAACACTGAAGCTTTCTTT. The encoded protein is CAWRGGGNTEAFF.

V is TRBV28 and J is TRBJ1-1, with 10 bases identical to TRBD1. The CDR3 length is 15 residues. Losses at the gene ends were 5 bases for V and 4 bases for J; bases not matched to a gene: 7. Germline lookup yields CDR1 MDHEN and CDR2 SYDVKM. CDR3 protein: CASSLPDRGATEAFF. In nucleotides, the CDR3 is TGTGCCAGCAGTCTCCCGGACAGGGGGGCCACTGAAGCTTTCTTT.

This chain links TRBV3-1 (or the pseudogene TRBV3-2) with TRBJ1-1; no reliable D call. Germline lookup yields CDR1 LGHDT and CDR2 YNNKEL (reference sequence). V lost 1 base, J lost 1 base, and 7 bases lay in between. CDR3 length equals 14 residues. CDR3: CASSQAGANTEAFF. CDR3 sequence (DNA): TGTGCCAGCAGCCAAGCAGGTGCGAACACTGAAGCTTTCTTT.

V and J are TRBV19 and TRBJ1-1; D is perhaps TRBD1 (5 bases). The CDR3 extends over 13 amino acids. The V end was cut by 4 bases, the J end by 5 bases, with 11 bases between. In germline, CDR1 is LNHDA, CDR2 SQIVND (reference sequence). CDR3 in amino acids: CASSSQGSTEAFF. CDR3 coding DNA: TGTGCCAGTAGTAGTCAGGGAAGTACTGAAGCTTTCTTT.

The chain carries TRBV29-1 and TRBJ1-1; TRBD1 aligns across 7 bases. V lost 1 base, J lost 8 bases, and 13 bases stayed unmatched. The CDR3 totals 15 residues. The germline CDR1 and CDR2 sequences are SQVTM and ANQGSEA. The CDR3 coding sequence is TGCAGCGTTGAAGCCCCAGACAGGGAGGCCCAAGAAGCTTTCTTT. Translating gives CSVEAPDREAQEAFF.

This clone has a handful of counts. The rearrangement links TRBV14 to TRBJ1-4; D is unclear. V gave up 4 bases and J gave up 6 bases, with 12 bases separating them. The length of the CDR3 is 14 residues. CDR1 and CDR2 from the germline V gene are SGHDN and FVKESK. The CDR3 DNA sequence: TGTGCCAGCAGCCCTTCGAGCGGGTATGAAAAACTGTTTTTT. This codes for CASSPSSGYEKLFF.

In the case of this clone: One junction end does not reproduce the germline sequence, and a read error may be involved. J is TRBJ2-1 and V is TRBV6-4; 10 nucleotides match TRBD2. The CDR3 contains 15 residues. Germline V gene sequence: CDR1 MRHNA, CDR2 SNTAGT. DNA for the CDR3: TGTGCCAGCAGTGACCCGGGACTAGCGCACAATGTGCAGTTCTTC. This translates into CASSDPGLAHNVQFF.

DNA for the CDR3: TGTGCCAGCAGTGGTGGAGGCCACCAAGAGACCCAGTACTTC. The encoded protein is CASSGGGHQETQYF. The chain joins TRBV25-1 to TRBJ2-5, with a possible D match to TRBD2 (5 bases). Germline assignment: CDR1 MGHDK and CDR2 SYGVNS. V was shortened by 4 bases and J by 0 bases, with 9 bases between the two germline ends. The CDR3 extends over 14 amino acids.

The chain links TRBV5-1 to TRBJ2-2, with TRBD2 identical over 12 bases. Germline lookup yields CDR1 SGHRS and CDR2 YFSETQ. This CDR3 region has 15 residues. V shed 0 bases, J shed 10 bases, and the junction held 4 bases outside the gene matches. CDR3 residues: CASSLGLAGEAELFF. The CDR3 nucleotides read TGCGCCAGCAGCTTGGGACTAGCGGGAGAAGCGGAGCTGTTTTTT. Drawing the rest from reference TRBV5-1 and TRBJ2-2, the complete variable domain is KAGVTQTPRYLIKTRGQQVTLSCSPISGHRSVSWYQQTPGQGLQFLFEYFSETQRNKGNFPGRFSGRQFSNSRSEMNVSTLELGDSALYLCASSLGLAGEAELFFGEGSRLTVL.

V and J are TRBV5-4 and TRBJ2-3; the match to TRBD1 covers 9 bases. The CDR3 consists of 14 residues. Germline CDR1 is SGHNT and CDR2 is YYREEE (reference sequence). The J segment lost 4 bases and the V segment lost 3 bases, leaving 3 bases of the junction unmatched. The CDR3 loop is CASSSGQGPDTQYF. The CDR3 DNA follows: TGTGCCAGCAGCTCGGGACAGGGACCAGATACGCAGTATTTT.

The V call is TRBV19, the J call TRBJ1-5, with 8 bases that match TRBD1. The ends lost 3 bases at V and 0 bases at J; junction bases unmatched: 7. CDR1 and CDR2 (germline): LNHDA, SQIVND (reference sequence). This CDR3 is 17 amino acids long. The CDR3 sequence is CASSMGTGYYSNQPQHF. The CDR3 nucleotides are TGTGCCAGTAGTATGGGGACAGGCTATTATAGCAATCAGCCCCAGCATTTT.

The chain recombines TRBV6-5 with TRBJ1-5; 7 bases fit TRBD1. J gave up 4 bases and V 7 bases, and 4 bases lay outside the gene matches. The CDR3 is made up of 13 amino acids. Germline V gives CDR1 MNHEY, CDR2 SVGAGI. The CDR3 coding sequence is TGTGCCAGCAACGACAGGGATAATCAGCCCCAGCATTTT. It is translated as CASNDRDNQPQHF.

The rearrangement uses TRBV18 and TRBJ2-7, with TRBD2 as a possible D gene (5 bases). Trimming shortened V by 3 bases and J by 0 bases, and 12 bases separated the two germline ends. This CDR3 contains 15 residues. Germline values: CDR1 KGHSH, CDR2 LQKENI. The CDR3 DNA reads TGTGCCAGCTCACCCGGAGTGGCGGGCTCCTACGAGCAGTACGTC. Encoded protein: CASSPGVAGSYEQYV.

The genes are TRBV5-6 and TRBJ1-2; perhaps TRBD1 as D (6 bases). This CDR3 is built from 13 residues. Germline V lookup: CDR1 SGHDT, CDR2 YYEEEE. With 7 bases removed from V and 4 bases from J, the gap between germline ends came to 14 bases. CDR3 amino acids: CASLLQGTYGYTF. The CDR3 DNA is TGTGCCAGCCTTCTGCAGGGGACCTATGGCTACACCTTC.

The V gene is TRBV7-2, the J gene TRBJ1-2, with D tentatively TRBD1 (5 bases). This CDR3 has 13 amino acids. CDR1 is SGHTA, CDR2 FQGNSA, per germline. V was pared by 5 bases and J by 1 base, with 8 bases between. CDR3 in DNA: TGTGCCAGCAGCGAACAGGTTAACTATGGCTACACCTTC. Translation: CASSEQVNYGYTF.

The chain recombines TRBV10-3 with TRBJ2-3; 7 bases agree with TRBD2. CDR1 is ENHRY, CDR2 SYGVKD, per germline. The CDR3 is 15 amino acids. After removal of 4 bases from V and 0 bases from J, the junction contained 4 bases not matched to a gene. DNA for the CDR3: TGTGCCATCAGTGGCGGGAGAATTAGCACAGATACGCAGTATTTT. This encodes CAISGGRISTDTQYF.

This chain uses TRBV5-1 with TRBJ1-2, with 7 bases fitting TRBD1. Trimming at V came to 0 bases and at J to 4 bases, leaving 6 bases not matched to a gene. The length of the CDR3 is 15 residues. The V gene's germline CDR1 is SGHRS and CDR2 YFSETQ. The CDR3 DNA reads TGCGCCAGCAGCTTGGATGCAGGGGGATTCTATGGCTACACCTTC. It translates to CASSLDAGGFYGYTF.

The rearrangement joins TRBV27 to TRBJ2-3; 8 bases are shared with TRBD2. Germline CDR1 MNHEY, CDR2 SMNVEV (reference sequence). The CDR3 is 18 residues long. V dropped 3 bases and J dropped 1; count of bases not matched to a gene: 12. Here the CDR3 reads CASSFLTSDFGGTDTQYF. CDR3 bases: TGTGCCAGCAGTTTTTTGACTAGCGATTTCGGGGGCACAGATACGCAGTATTTT.